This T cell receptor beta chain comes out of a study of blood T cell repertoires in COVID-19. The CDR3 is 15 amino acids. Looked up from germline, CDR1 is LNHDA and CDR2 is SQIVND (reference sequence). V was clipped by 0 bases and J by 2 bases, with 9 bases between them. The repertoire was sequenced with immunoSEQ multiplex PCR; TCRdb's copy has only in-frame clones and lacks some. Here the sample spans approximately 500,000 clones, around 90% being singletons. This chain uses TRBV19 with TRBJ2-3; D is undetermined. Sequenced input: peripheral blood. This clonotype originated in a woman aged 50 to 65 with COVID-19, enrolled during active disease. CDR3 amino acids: CASSIDLLFTDTQYF. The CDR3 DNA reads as TGTGCCAGTAGTATAGATTTACTATTCACAGATACGCAGTATTTT.